These 17 T cell receptor beta chains were all obtained from the same sample, sequenced in a study of OX40 agonist ivuxolimab in advanced cancers. The repertoire was sequenced with immunoSEQ multiplex PCR; TCRdb's copy has only in-frame clones and lacks some. There are around 76,000 clones in the sample; just under 80% occur only once, and around 5% lies in the top ten. The starting material was CD4+ or CD8+ T cells sorted from blood, obtained in a trial of the OX40 agonist ivuxolimab. These TCRs come from an adult with an advanced solid tumor such as melanoma, head and neck, liver or kidney cancer.

The chain combines TRBV6-5 with TRBJ1-1, with unresolved D. Trimming took off 0 bases at V and 1 base at J, with 9 bases between the two ends. Germline assignment: CDR1 MNHEY and CDR2 SVGAGI. This CDR3 spans 15 amino acids. The CDR3 DNA is TGTGCCAGCAGTTACTCGTATACGGGGAACACTGAAGCTTTCTTT. It translates to CASSYSYTGNTEAFF.

The chain employs TRBV5-4 and TRBJ2-7, with D tentatively TRBD2 (6 bases). V was cut by 2 bases and J by 1 base, with 10 bases left in between. Germline V CDR1 and CDR2: SGHNT, YYREEE (reference sequence). The CDR3 sequence is 14 residues long. In nucleotides, the CDR3 is TGTGCCAGCAGCTTAGCCGGGGGTTCCTACGAGCAGTACTTC. It yields the protein CASSLAGGSYEQYF.

The chain carries TRBV19 and TRBJ1-1; D perhaps matches TRBD1 (5 bases). The germline gives CDR1 LNHDA, CDR2 SQIVND (reference sequence). V lost 2 bases, J lost 4 bases, and 23 bases lay in between. The CDR3 contains 18 residues. CDR3: CASSIFSHGVGGVTEAFF. In nucleotides, the CDR3 is TGTGCCAGTAGTATATTTTCGCATGGAGTTGGGGGAGTCACTGAAGCTTTCTTT.

The rearrangement links TRBV29-1 to TRBJ1-1, with D unclear. Germline V gene data show CDR1 as SQVTM and CDR2 as ANQGSEA. The V end was cut by 1 base, the J end by 3 bases, with 9 bases between. The CDR3 has 13 residues. The CDR3 sequence: CSVEAVGDTEAFF. The CDR3 region has the DNA TGCAGCGTTGAAGCAGTCGGCGACACTGAAGCTTTCTTT. Full variable domain (outside the CDR3, taken from reference TRBV29-1 and TRBJ1-1): SAVISQKPSRDICQRGTSLTIQCQVDSQVTMMFWYRQQPGQSLTLIATANQGSEATYESGFVIDKFPISRPNLTFSTLTVSNMSPEDSSIYLCSVEAVGDTEAFFGQGTRLTVV.

The V and J genes are TRBV2 and TRBJ2-1; D is unresolved. Deletions cut 6 bases from V and 0 bases from J, with 9 bases between. Germline lookup yields CDR1 SNHLY and CDR2 FYNNEI. The CDR3 contains 14 residues. The CDR3, as DNA: TGTGCCAGCAGCAGAAGACCCTCCTACAATGAGCAGTTCTTC. Protein sequence: CASSRRPSYNEQFF.

The V gene is TRBV5-1, the J gene TRBJ2-5; D remains unclear. V lost 4 bases and J lost 5, with 9 bases in between. Germline CDR1 and CDR2: SGHRS and YFSETQ. The CDR3 loop spans 12 amino acids. CDR3 sequence reads: CASSPALETQYF. In DNA, the CDR3 is TGCGCCAGCAGCCCCGCTCTGGAGACCCAGTACTTC.

The V gene is TRBV7-7, the J gene TRBJ2-3, with 11 bases matching TRBD2. Germline CDR1 reads SSHAT; CDR2 reads FNYEAQ (reference sequence). With 1 base clipped from V and 1 base from J, the junction kept 1 base outside the gene matches. This CDR3 is 16 amino acids long. The CDR3: CASSLGLAGRTDTQYF. The CDR3 DNA sequence: TGTGCCAGCAGCTTAGGACTAGCGGGGCGCACAGATACGCAGTATTTT.

This rearrangement joins TRBV6-5 to TRBJ1-4; 7 bases are a match to TRBD1. The CDR3 is 14 residues long. With 2 bases clipped from V and 7 bases from J, the junction kept 4 bases outside the gene matches. In germline, CDR1 is MNHEY, CDR2 SVGAGI. This CDR3 reads CASSYDRQGEKLFF. The CDR3 region has the DNA TGTGCCAGCAGTTACGATAGACAGGGTGAAAAACTGTTTTTT.

This rearrangement joins TRBV2 to TRBJ1-1, with D perhaps matching TRBD1 (5 bases). Germline CDR1 and CDR2: SNHLY and FYNNEI. Trimming left V 10 bases short and J 6 bases short, with 15 bases between. The CDR3 contains 12 residues. Here the CDR3 DNA reads TGTGCCACAATTGGGGGGAGGGCTGAAGCTTTCTTT. It specifies CATIGGRAEAFF. The entire variable domain, with the rest obtained from reference TRBV2 and TRBJ1-1, is as follows: EPEVTQTPSHQVTQMGQEVILRCVPISNHLYFYWYRQILGQKVEFLVSFYNNEISEKSEIFDDQFSVERPDGSNFTLKIRSTKLEDSAMYFCATIGGRAEAFFGQGTRLTVV.

The chain links TRBV19 to TRBJ1-5, with D maybe TRBD1 (5 bases). The CDR3 is 19 amino acids. Germline CDR1 and CDR2: LNHDA and SQIVND (reference sequence). V lost 6 bases, J lost 2 bases, and 26 bases lay in between. CDR3 sequence (DNA): TGTGCCAGTAGGGATAATGGCAGGGAGAGAATAGGGGGCAATCAGCCCCAGCATTTT. Translating gives CASRDNGRERIGGNQPQHF. Combining the CDR3 with reference TRBV19 and TRBJ1-5 gives the whole variable domain DGGITQSPKYLFRKEGQNVTLSCEQNLNHDAMYWYRQDPGQGLRLIYYSQIVNDFQKGDIAEGYSVSREKKESFPLTVTSAQKNPTAFYLCASRDNGRERIGGNQPQHFGDGTRLSIL.

The V and J genes are TRBV19 and TRBJ1-1; a weak D match, TRBD1 (6 bases). This CDR3 spans 14 amino acids. The V end was cut by 5 bases, the J end by 10 bases, with 20 bases between. Per germline, CDR1 LNHDA and CDR2 SQIVND (reference sequence). The CDR3 coding sequence is TGTGCCAGTAGTTCAATGGGGACATCGATAGTAGCTTTCTTT. Its protein is CASSSMGTSIVAFF. Combining the CDR3 with reference TRBV19 and TRBJ1-1 gives the whole variable domain DGGITQSPKYLFRKEGQNVTLSCEQNLNHDAMYWYRQDPGQGLRLIYYSQIVNDFQKGDIAEGYSVSREKKESFPLTVTSAQKNPTAFYLCASSSMGTSIVAFFGQGTRLTVV.

The chain has TRBV30 and TRBJ2-7; 12 bases align to TRBD1. The V gene's germline CDR1 is GTSNPN and CDR2 SVGIG (reference sequence). With V trimmed by 7 bases and J by 4 bases, 5 bases remained unmatched. The CDR3 spans 13 residues. The DNA of the CDR3 is TGTGCCTCCGGGACAGGGGGCGGTTACGAGCAGTACTTC. Translation gives CASGTGGGYEQYF.

The chain recombines TRBV11-2 with TRBJ2-5; D gene ambiguous. The germline CDR1 and CDR2 sequences are SGHAT and FQNNGV. Trimming stripped 1 base from V and 2 bases from J, with 2 bases between. This CDR3 spans 12 amino acids. The CDR3 DNA reads as TGTGCCAGCAGCTTAGTTCAAGAGACCCAGTACTTC. Translated: CASSLVQETQYF. Using reference TRBV11-2 and TRBJ2-5 for the parts outside the CDR3, the full variable domain is EAGVAQSPRYKIIEKRQSVAFWCNPISGHATLYWYQQILGQGPKLLIQFQNNGVVDDSQLPKDRFSAERLKGVDSTLKIQPAKLEDSAVYLCASSLVQETQYFGPGTRLLVL.

The chain is built from TRBV5-4 and TRBJ2-2, with D uncertain. V shed 4 bases and J shed 7 bases, with 11 bases lying between them. The CDR3 extends over 13 amino acids. The germline V gene encodes CDR1 SGHNT and CDR2 YYREEE (reference sequence). This chain's CDR3 is CASSRGGVGELFF. The CDR3 DNA sequence: TGTGCCAGCAGCCGAGGTGGGGTCGGGGAGCTGTTTTTT.

In its sample, this clone was seen a few times. The chain joins TRBV5-1 to TRBJ1-4, with TRBD1 matching 8 bases. CDR3 length equals 16 residues. Trimming took 1 base from V and 0 from J; bases not matched to a gene: 2. Germline V CDR1 and CDR2: SGHRS, YFSETQ. Written as DNA, the CDR3 is TGCGCCAGCAGCTTGCCGGACAGGGCAACTAATGAAAAACTGTTTTTT. Protein product: CASSLPDRATNEKLFF.

The chain employs TRBV18 and TRBJ2-2; TRBD1 is a possible D gene (5 bases). V lost 2 bases to trimming and J lost 1 base, with 5 bases between them. The CDR3 totals 14 residues. Germline V lookup: CDR1 KGHSH, CDR2 LQKENI. Here the CDR3 reads CASSPRGNTGELFF. Written as DNA, the CDR3 is TGTGCCAGCTCACCAAGGGGGAACACCGGGGAGCTGTTTTTT. Full variable domain (rest looked up from reference TRBV18 and TRBJ2-2): NAGVMQNPRHLVRRRGQEARLRCSPMKGHSHVYWYRQLPEEGLKFMVYLQKENIIDESGMPKERFSAEFPKEGPSILRIQQVVRGDSAAYFCASSPRGNTGELFFGEGSRLTVL.

V and J are TRBV5-1 and TRBJ1-1; unclear D gene. CDR1 is SGHRS and CDR2 is YFSETQ in the germline V gene. The CDR3 covers 15 residues. V lost 0 bases and J 1 base, leaving 10 bases between the germline ends. CDR3 sequence (DNA): TGCGCCAGCAGCTTGGGAGTAGCCCAGAACACTGAAGCTTTCTTT. Encoded protein: CASSLGVAQNTEAFF.